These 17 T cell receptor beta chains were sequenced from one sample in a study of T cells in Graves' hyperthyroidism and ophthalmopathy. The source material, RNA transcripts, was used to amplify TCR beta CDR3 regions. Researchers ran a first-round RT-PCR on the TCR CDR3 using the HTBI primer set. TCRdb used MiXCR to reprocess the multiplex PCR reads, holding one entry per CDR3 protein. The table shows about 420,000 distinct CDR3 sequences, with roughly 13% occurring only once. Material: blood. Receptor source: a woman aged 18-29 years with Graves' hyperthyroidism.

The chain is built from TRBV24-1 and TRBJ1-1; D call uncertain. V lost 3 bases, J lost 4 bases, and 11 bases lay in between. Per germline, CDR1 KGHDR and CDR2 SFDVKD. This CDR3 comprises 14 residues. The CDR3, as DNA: TGTGCCACCAGTGATCTGAATCCTCGCACTGAAGCTTTCTTT. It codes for CATSDLNPRTEAFF.

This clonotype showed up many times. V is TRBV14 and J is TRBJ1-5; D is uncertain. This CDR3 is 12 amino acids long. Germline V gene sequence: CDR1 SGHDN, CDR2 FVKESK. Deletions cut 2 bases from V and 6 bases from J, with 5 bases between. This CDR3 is CASSQPGQPQHF. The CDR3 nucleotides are TGTGCCAGCAGCCAACCAGGTCAGCCCCAGCATTTT.

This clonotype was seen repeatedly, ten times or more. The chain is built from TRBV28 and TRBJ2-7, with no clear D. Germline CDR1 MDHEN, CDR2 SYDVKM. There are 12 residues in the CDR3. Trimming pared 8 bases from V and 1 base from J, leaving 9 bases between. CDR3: CASHTDSYEQYF. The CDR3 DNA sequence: TGTGCCAGCCACACGGATTCCTACGAGCAGTACTTC.

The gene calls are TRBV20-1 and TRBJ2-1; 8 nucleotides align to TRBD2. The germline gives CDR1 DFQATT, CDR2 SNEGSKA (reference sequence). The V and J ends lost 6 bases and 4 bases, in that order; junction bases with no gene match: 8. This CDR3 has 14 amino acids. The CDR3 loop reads CSASKRESYNEQFF. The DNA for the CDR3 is TGCAGTGCGAGCAAGCGGGAGAGTTACAATGAGCAGTTCTTC.

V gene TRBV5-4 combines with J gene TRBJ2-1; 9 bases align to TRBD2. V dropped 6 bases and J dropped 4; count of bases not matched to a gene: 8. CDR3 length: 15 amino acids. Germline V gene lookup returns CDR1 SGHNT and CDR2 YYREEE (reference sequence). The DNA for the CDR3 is TGTGCCAGCACCCCCGGACTAGCGAAATACAATGAGCAGTTCTTC. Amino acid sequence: CASTPGLAKYNEQFF.

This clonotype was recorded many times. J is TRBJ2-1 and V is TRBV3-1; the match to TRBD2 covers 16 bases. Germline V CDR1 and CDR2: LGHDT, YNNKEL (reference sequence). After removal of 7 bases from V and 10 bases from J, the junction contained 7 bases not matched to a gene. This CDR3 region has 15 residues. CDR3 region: CASTPGTSGGGEQFF. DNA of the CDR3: TGTGCCAGCACCCCTGGGACTAGCGGGGGGGGGGAGCAGTTCTTC.

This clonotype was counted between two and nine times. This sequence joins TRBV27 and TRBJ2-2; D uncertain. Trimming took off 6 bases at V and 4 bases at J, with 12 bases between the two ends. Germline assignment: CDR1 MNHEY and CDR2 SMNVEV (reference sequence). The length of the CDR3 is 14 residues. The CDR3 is CASSPLIRTGELFF. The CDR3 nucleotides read TGTGCCAGCAGCCCACTAATTCGCACCGGGGAGCTGTTTTTT.

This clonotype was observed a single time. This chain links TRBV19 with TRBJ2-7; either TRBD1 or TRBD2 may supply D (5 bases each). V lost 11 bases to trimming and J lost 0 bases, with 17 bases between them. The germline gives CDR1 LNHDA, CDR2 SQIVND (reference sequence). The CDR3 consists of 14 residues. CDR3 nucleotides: TGTGCCGTCCTCCCGGGGCGCCACTCCTACGAGCAGTACTTC. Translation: CAVLPGRHSYEQYF.

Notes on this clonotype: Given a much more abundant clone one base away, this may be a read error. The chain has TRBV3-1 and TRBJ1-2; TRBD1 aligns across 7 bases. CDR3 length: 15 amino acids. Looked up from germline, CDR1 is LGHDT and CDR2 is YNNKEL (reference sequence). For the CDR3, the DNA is TGTGCCAGCAGCCAGGACCCGGGACAGTCCTATGACTACACCTTC. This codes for CASSQDPGQSYDYTF.

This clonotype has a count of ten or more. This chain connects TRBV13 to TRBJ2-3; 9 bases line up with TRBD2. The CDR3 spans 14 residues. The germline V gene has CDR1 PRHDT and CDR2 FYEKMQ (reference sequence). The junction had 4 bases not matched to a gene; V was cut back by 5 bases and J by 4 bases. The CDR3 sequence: CASSLGLAPDTQYF. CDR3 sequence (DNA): TGTGCCAGCAGCCTGGGACTAGCCCCAGATACGCAGTATTTT.

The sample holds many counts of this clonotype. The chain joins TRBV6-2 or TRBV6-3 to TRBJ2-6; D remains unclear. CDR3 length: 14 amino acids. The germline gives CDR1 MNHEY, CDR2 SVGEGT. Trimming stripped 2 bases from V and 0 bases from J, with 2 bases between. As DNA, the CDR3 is TGTGCCAGCAGTTACAACTCTGGGGCCAACGTCCTGACTTTC. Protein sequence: CASSYNSGANVLTF.

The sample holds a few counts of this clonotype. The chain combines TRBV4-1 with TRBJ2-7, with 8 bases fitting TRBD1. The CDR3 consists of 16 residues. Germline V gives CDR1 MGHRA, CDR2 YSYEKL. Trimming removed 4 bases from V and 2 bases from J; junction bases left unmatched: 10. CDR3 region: CASSLTPGQDAYEQYF. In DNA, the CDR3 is TGCGCCAGCAGCCTCACCCCGGGACAGGACGCCTACGAGCAGTACTTC.

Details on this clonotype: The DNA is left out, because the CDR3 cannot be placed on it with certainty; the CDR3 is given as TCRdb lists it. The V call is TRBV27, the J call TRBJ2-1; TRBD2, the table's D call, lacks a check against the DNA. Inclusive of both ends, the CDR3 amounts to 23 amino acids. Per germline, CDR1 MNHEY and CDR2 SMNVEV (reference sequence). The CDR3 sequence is CASSRRLAGGETQYFGPGNEQFF.

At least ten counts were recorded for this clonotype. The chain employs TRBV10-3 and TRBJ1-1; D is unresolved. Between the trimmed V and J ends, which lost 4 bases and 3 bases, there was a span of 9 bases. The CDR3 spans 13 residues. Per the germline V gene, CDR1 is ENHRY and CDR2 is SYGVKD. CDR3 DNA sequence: TGTGCCATCAGTGTCAATGCGGACACTGAAGCTTTCTTT. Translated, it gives CAISVNADTEAFF.

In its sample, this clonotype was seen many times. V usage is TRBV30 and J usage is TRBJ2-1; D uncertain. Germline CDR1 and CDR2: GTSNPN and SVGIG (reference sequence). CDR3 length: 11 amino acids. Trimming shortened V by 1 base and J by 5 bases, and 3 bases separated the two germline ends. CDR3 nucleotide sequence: TGTGCCTGGAGTGGAGACAATGAGCAGTTCTTC. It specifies CAWSGDNEQFF. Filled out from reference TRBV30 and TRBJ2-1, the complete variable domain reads SQTIHQWPATLVQPVGSPLSLECTVEGTSNPNLYWYRQAAGRGLQLLFYSVGIGQISSEVPQNLSASRPQDRQFILSSKKLLLSDSGFYLCAWSGDNEQFFGPGTRLTVL.

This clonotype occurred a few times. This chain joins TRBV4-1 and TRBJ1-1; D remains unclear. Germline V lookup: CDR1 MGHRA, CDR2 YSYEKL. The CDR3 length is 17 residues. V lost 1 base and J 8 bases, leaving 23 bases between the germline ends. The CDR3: CASSQVTPTRRLGEAFF. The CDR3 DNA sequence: TGCGCCAGCAGCCAAGTGACCCCCACCCGACGGCTCGGGGAAGCTTTCTTT.

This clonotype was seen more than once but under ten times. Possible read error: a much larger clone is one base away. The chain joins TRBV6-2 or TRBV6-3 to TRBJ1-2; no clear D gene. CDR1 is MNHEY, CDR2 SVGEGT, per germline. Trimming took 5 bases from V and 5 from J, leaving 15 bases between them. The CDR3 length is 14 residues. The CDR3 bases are TGTGCCAGCAGTCCTGGTCCGGCCCGGTATGGCTACACCTTC. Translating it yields CASSPGPARYGYTF.